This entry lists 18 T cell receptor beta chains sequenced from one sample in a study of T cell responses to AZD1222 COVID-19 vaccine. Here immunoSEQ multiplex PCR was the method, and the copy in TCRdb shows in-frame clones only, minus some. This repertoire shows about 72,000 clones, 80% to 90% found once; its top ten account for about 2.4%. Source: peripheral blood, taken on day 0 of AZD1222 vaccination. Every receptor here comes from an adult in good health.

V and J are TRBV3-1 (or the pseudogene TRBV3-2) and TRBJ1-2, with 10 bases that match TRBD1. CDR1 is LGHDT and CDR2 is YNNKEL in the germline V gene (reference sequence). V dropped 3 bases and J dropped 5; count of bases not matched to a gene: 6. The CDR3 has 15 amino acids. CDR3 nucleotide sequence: TGTGCCAGCAGCCACCGGACAGGGGGAAAATATGGCTACACCTTC. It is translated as CASSHRTGGKYGYTF.

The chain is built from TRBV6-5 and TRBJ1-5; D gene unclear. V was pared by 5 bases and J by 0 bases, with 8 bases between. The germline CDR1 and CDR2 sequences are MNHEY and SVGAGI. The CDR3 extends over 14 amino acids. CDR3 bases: TGTGCCAGCAGTCTGTCTGATAGCAATCAGCCCCAGCATTTT. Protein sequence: CASSLSDSNQPQHF.

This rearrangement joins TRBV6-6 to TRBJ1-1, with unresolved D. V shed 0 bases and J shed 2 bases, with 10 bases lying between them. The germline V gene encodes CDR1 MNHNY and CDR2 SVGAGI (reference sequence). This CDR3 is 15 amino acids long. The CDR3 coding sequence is TGTGCCAGCAGTTACTCCTCGGGCGGAAACACTGAAGCTTTCTTT. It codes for CASSYSSGGNTEAFF.

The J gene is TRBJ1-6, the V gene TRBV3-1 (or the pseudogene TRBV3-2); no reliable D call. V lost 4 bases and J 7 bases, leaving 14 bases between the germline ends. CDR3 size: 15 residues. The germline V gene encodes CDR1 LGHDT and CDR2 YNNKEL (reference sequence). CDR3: CASSPRVGGNSPLHF. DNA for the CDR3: TGTGCCAGCAGCCCGAGGGTGGGCGGGAATTCACCCCTCCACTTT.

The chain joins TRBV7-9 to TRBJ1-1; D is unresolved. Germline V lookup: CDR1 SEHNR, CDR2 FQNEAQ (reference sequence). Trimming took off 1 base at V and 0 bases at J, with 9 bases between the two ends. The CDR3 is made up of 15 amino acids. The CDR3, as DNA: TGTGCCAGCAGCTTAGAGGCCCCACTGAACACTGAAGCTTTCTTT. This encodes CASSLEAPLNTEAFF.

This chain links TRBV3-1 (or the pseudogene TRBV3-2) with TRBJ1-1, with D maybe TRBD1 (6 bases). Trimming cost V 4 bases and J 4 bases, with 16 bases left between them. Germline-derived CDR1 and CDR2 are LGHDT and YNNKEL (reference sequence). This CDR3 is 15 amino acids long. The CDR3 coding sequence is TGTGCCAGCAGCCCTGGGGGGGCGCTGGGCACTGAAGCTTTCTTT. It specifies CASSPGGALGTEAFF.

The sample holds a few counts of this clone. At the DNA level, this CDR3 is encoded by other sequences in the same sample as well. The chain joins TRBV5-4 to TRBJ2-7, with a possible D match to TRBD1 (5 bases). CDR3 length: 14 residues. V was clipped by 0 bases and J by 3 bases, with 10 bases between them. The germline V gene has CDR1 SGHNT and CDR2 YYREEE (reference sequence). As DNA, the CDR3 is TGTGCCAGCAGCTTGGGGCAGGGATTCTACGAGCAGTACTTC. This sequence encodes CASSLGQGFYEQYF.

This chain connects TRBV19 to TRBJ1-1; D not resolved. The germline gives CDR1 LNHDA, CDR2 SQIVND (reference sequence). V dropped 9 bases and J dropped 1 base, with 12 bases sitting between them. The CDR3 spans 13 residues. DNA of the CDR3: TGTGCCAGCAATACCCTGGCGAACACTGAAGCTTTCTTT. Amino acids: CASNTLANTEAFF.

CDR3 residues: CASSQQGDQPQHF. In DNA form, the CDR3 reads TGTGCCAGCTCACAACAGGGGGATCAGCCCCAGCATTTT. The chain recombines TRBV18 with TRBJ1-5, with 8 bases matching TRBD1. V lost 4 bases and J lost 5; bases outside the gene matches: 1. CDR1 and CDR2 from the germline V gene are KGHSH and LQKENI. The length of the CDR3 is 13 residues.

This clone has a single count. CDR3 protein: CASSEAWEGTEAFF. The CDR3 region has the DNA TGTGCCAGCAGTGAAGCGTGGGAAGGAACTGAAGCTTTCTTT. The chain employs TRBV6-1 and TRBJ1-1; D not resolved. Trimming removed 0 bases from V and 5 bases from J, with 10 bases in between. The germline CDR1 and CDR2 sequences are MNHNS and SASEGT. The CDR3 is made up of 14 amino acids.

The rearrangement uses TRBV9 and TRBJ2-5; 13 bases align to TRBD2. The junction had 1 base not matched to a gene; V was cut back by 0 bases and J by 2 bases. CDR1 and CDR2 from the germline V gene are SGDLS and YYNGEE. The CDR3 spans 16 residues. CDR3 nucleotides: TGTGCCAGCAGCGTAGTGGGACTAGCGGGACAAGAGACCCAGTACTTC. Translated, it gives CASSVVGLAGQETQYF. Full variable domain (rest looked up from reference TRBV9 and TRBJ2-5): DSGVTQTPKHLITATGQRVTLRCSPRSGDLSVYWYQQSLDQGLQFLIQYYNGEERAKGNILERFSAQQFPDLHSELNLSSLELGDSALYFCASSVVGLAGQETQYFGPGTRLLVL.

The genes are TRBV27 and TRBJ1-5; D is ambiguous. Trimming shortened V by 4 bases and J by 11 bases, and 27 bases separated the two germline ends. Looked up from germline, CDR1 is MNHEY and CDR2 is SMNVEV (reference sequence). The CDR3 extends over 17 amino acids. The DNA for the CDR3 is TGTGCCAGCAGTTCCCACAGCAGTGAGAAGGATATTTGGGCCCAGCATTTT. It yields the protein CASSSHSSEKDIWAQHF.

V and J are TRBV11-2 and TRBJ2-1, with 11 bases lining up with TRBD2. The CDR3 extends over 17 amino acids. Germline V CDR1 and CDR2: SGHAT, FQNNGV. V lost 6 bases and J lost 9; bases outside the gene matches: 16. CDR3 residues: CASRLRASGRQLGEQFF. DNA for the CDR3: TGTGCCAGCAGATTAAGAGCTAGCGGGAGGCAATTAGGTGAGCAGTTCTTC.

The CDR3 sequence: CASGNTGDTEAFF. CDR3 nucleotides: TGTGCCAGCGGAAACACAGGGGACACTGAAGCTTTCTTT. V usage is TRBV19 and J usage is TRBJ1-1; 7 nucleotides match TRBD1. V was pared by 9 bases and J by 3 bases, with 7 bases of the junction left unmatched. CDR1 LNHDA and CDR2 SQIVND come from the germline V gene (reference sequence). The CDR3 runs to 13 residues.

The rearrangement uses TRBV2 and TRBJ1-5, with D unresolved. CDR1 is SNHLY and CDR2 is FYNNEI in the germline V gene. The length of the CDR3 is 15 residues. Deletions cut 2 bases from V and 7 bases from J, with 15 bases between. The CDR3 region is CASSETPGLGQPQHF. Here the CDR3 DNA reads TGTGCCAGCAGTGAAACACCGGGTCTCGGGCAGCCCCAGCATTTT.

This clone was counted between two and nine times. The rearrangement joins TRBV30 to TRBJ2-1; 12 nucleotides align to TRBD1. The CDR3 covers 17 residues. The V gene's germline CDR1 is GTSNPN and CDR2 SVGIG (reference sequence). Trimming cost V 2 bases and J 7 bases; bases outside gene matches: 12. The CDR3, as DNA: TGTGCCTGGAGTTTTTTCAGAGGGACAGGGGGCTTTAATGAGCAGTTCTTC. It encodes CAWSFFRGTGGFNEQFF.

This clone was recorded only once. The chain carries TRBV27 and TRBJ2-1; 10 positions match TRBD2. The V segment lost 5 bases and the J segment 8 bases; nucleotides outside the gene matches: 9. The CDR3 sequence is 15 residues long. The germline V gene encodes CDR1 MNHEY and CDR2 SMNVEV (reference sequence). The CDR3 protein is CASSRLAGSFDEQFF. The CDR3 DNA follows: TGTGCCAGCAGTCGACTAGCGGGTAGTTTCGATGAGCAGTTCTTC.

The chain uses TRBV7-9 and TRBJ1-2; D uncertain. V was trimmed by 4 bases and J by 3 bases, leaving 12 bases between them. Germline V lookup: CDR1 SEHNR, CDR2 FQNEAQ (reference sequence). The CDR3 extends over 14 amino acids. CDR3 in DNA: TGTGCCAGCAGCTCGGAAAGACTGGACTATGGCTACACCTTC. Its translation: CASSSERLDYGYTF.